These 20 T cell receptor beta chains were sequenced from one sample in a study of blood T cells in healthy people across ages. Together with a sample-barcoded 5' primer, a J-beta primer mix was included in a second PCR lasting roughly 6 to 12 cycles. TCRdb recomputed calls from the 5' RACE reads with MiXCR, one row per CDR3 protein. The sample gives about 640,000 distinct CDR3 sequences, about 28% of which show up once; about 15% is in the top ten. The sample taken for sequencing was blood. All receptors come from a woman older than 75 in good health.

Ten or more counts support this clonotype. This chain connects TRBV12-3 or TRBV12-4 to TRBJ2-3; D is perhaps TRBD2 (6 bases). The CDR3 length is 12 residues. V lost 7 bases and J 10 bases, leaving 15 bases between the germline ends. CDR3 amino acids: CASTGVTTSQYF. DNA for the CDR3: TGTGCCAGCACGGGGGTCACAACCTCGCAGTATTTT.

The table lists this clonotype with many counts. The chain carries TRBV28 and TRBJ1-2; TRBD1 matches 8 bases. CDR3 length: 13 residues. V dropped 8 bases and J dropped 4; count of bases not matched to a gene: 6. Looked up from germline, CDR1 is MDHEN and CDR2 is SYDVKM. The CDR3 DNA reads as TGTGCCAGCTCTGGACAGGGAATCTATGGCTACACCTTC. The encoded protein is CASSGQGIYGYTF.

V is TRBV19 and J is TRBJ1-2; TRBD1 matches at 9 bases. Germline lookup yields CDR1 LNHDA and CDR2 SQIVND (reference sequence). The CDR3 contains 13 residues. Losses at the gene ends were 5 bases for V and 7 bases for J; bases not matched to a gene: 5. In DNA form, the CDR3 reads TGTGCCAGTAGTGAGGGACAGGGTGGTGGCTACACCTTC. As protein: CASSEGQGGGYTF. Complete variable domain (other parts from reference TRBV19 and TRBJ1-2): DGGITQSPKYLFRKEGQNVTLSCEQNLNHDAMYWYRQDPGQGLRLIYYSQIVNDFQKGDIAEGYSVSREKKESFPLTVTSAQKNPTAFYLCASSEGQGGGYTFGSGTRLTVV.

This clonotype occurred many times. V is TRBV24-1 and J is TRBJ2-3, with 7 nucleotides matching TRBD1. V lost 5 bases and J lost 3; bases outside the gene matches: 4. The germline gives CDR1 KGHDR, CDR2 SFDVKD. CDR3 length: 14 amino acids. CDR3 region: CATSAGQATDTQYF. The CDR3 DNA follows: TGTGCCACCAGTGCAGGACAGGCGACAGATACGCAGTATTTT.

This clonotype has ten or more counts. The chain couples TRBV28 to TRBJ2-7; 8 bases agree with TRBD1. From germline, CDR1 is MDHEN and CDR2 SYDVKM. This CDR3 has 13 residues. Trimming cost V 10 bases and J 2 bases; bases outside gene matches: 7. This chain's CDR3 is CATRGQGPYEQYF. As DNA, the CDR3 is TGTGCCACCCGCGGACAGGGTCCCTACGAGCAGTACTTC.

This clonotype was observed a handful of times. A single base separates this from a much larger clone, so it may be a read error. The chain has TRBV7-6 and TRBJ2-5, with 9 bases aligning to TRBD2. The junction had 3 bases not matched to a gene; V was cut back by 0 bases and J by 7 bases. Germline V gene lookup returns CDR1 SGHVS and CDR2 FNYEAQ. The CDR3 spans 14 residues. This chain's CDR3 is CASSLAAGGGTQYF. The DNA for the CDR3 is TGTGCCAGCAGCTTAGCCGCGGGGGGGGGGACCCAGTACTTC.

Many counts were recorded for this clonotype. CDR3 amino acids: CAIKAATNEKLFF. As DNA, the CDR3 is TGTGCCATCAAAGCAGCAACTAATGAAAAACTGTTTTTT. J is TRBJ1-4 and V is TRBV10-3; no clear D gene. This CDR3 spans 13 amino acids. V was cut by 7 bases and J by 0 bases, with 6 bases left in between. In germline, CDR1 is ENHRY, CDR2 SYGVKD.

This clonotype has ten or more counts. The V call is TRBV29-1, the J call TRBJ2-5; TRBD1 aligns across 9 bases. The CDR3 length is 12 residues. Trimming at V came to 7 bases and at J to 5 bases, leaving 5 bases not matched to a gene. Germline V gives CDR1 SQVTM, CDR2 ANQGSEA. The CDR3 spells CSAVQGAETQYF. CDR3 nucleotides: TGCAGCGCAGTACAGGGGGCCGAGACCCAGTACTTC.

The chain links TRBV28 to TRBJ2-3; 8 bases are a match to TRBD1. The CDR3 has 17 residues. The germline CDR1 and CDR2 sequences are MDHEN and SYDVKM. Trimming took 6 bases from V and 1 from J; bases not matched to a gene: 12. The CDR3, as DNA: TGTGCCAGCAGCTCACAGAACCCGGGACAGGGCACAGATACGCAGTATTTT. Protein sequence: CASSSQNPGQGTDTQYF.

The sample holds one count of this clonotype. The junction departs from germline at one end; a sequencing error may be responsible. CDR3 amino acids: CASSKSSELNIEAFF. For the CDR3, the DNA is TGTGCCAGCAGTAAAAGTTCGGAGCTGAACATTGAAGCTTTCTTT. J is TRBJ1-1 and V is TRBV27; no firm D call. Germline-derived CDR1 and CDR2 are MNHEY and SMNVEV (reference sequence). CDR3 size: 15 residues.

For this clonotype: Possible read error: a much larger clone is one base away. The chain has TRBV20-1 and TRBJ2-7, with TRBD2 as a possible D gene (5 bases). The CDR3 runs 11 residues. V was clipped by 7 bases and J by 8 bases, with 15 bases between them. Germline assignment: CDR1 DFQATT and CDR2 SNEGSKA (reference sequence). The DNA of the CDR3 is TGCAGTGTTGCCGGGAAACACAAGCAGTACTTC. Translation gives CSVAGKHKQYF.

As concerns this clonotype: A much bigger clone sits one base away, suggesting this may be a read error. This chain connects TRBV6-1 to TRBJ2-1; possibly TRBD2 for D (5 bases). The CDR3 sequence is 15 residues long. V was cut by 1 base and J by 13 bases, with 20 bases left in between. Per germline, CDR1 MNHNS and CDR2 SASEGT. The CDR3 loop reads CASSEVSLAEETQFF. The CDR3 DNA follows: TGTGCCAGCAGTGAAGTATCGCTAGCAGAAGAGACCCAGTTCTTC.

In its sample, this clonotype was seen many times. The genes are TRBV5-6 and TRBJ2-5; no reliable D call. Deletions cut 0 bases from V and 5 bases from J, with 8 bases between. The germline gives CDR1 SGHDT, CDR2 YYEEEE. CDR3 length: 13 amino acids. CDR3 region: CASSLGMGETQYF. The CDR3 nucleotides are TGTGCCAGCAGCTTGGGGATGGGGGAGACCCAGTACTTC.

This chain connects TRBV9 to TRBJ2-7; D possibly corresponds to TRBD1 (6 bases). Germline V lookup: CDR1 SGDLS, CDR2 YYNGEE. V was cut by 3 bases and J by 3 bases, with 10 bases left in between. The CDR3 is made up of 13 amino acids. The DNA of the CDR3 is TGTGCCAGCAGCGAGGGGGACGTCTACGAGCAGTACTTC. It encodes CASSEGDVYEQYF.

The chain carries TRBV20-1 and TRBJ1-2; perhaps TRBD1 as D (6 bases). Trimming removed 8 bases from V and 2 bases from J, with 9 bases in between. This CDR3 region has 11 residues. The germline V gene has CDR1 DFQATT and CDR2 SNEGSKA (reference sequence). CDR3: CSCQGNYGYTF. The CDR3 DNA reads as TGCAGTTGTCAGGGGAACTATGGCTACACCTTC.

This chain links TRBV7-9 with TRBJ2-1; no clear D. This CDR3 spans 15 amino acids. Germline lookup yields CDR1 SEHNR and CDR2 FQNEAQ (reference sequence). Deletions cut 6 bases from V and 8 bases from J, with 20 bases between. The chain's CDR3 is CASRPTGPRGDEQFF. The DNA of the CDR3 is TGTGCCAGCAGACCCACCGGGCCCCGAGGAGATGAGCAGTTCTTC.

This chain joins TRBV7-2 and TRBJ2-1; 8 positions match TRBD2. Trimming cost V 3 bases and J 5 bases; bases outside gene matches: 6. The CDR3 runs 15 residues. Germline V gene lookup returns CDR1 SGHTA and CDR2 FQGNSA. CDR3 region: CASSLPAGVNNEQFF. CDR3 in DNA: TGTGCCAGCAGCTTGCCAGCGGGGGTAAACAATGAGCAGTTCTTC.

This clonotype was seen at least ten times. CDR3 coding DNA: TGTGCCAGCAGCCCAGAGGCCCCAGGGACCCAGTACTTC. Amino acids: CASSPEAPGTQYF. The J gene is TRBJ2-7, the V gene TRBV7-9; the D is unclear. Near its end, the DNA agrees better with TRBJ2-5, so the J call may be wrong. The length of the CDR3 is 13 residues. Germline V gene lookup returns CDR1 SEHNR and CDR2 FQNEAQ (reference sequence).

This chain uses TRBV4-1 with TRBJ2-7; 9 bases fit TRBD1. The CDR3 covers 18 residues. Germline values: CDR1 MGHRA, CDR2 YSYEKL. V shed 0 bases and J 1 base; nucleotides not matched to a gene: 10. CDR3 sequence: CASSQDSVGQGVSYEQYF. The DNA for the CDR3 is TGCGCCAGCAGCCAAGATAGTGTGGGACAGGGAGTTTCCTACGAGCAGTACTTC.

Details on this clonotype: Being one base from a much bigger clone, this may be a read error. V gene TRBV20-1 combines with J gene TRBJ2-7, with D perhaps matching TRBD1 (8 bases). This CDR3 contains 13 residues. The ends were cut back, 6 bases at V and 6 bases at J, with 18 bases in the middle. Germline V gene sequence: CDR1 DFQATT, CDR2 SNEGSKA (reference sequence). Here the CDR3 DNA reads TGCAGTGCCTCCGAGACAGGGGAGGGCGAGCAGTACTTC. It yields the protein CSASETGEGEQYF.